The 24 T cell receptor beta chains listed next were all sequenced from one sample in a study of post-analysis software for immune sequencing data. No antigen has been identified for these receptors. Overall study results and limits: Relative to controls, patients had a few TRBV segments at higher frequency, with TRBV5-6, TRBV5-1 and TRBV20-1 among these.

Tagging with unique molecular identifiers was a feature of the TCR beta cDNA libraries. TCRdb re-called the PCR reads with MiXCR, one entry per CDR3 protein. The sample lists roughly 580,000 distinct CDR3 sequences; 44% were seen once. Input material: blood. The receptors were sampled from a girl under 18 with multiple sclerosis.

This rearrangement joins TRBV5-1 to TRBJ2-1, with a weak D call TRBD2 (6 bases). This CDR3 is built from 13 residues. Trimming left V 0 bases short and J 8 bases short, with 9 bases between. The germline V gene encodes CDR1 SGHRS and CDR2 YFSETQ. The CDR3 sequence is CASSLGRGYEQFF. DNA of the CDR3: TGCGCCAGCAGCTTGGGGAGGGGATATGAGCAGTTCTTC. The full variable domain, completed using reference TRBV5-1 and TRBJ2-1, is KAGVTQTPRYLIKTRGQQVTLSCSPISGHRSVSWYQQTPGQGLQFLFEYFSETQRNKGNFPGRFSGRQFSNSRSEMNVSTLELGDSALYLCASSLGRGYEQFFGPGTRLTVL.

There are a few counts of this clonotype. The V gene is TRBV10-3, the J gene TRBJ2-5; 9 bases are a match to TRBD2. Germline CDR1 and CDR2: ENHRY and SYGVKD. Germline trimming cut 4 bases from V and 0 bases from J; bases unmatched to any gene: 6. The CDR3 sequence is 16 residues long. CDR3 nucleotide sequence: TGTGCCATCAGTGGCGGCGGGAGGGCCTACCAAGAGACCCAGTACTTC. It yields the protein CAISGGGRAYQETQYF.

V usage is TRBV12-3 or TRBV12-4 and J usage is TRBJ2-1, with D hard to call. Trimming shortened V by 8 bases and J by 3 bases, and 8 bases separated the two germline ends. The CDR3 covers 12 residues. The CDR3 spells CASGRIYNEQFF. For the CDR3, the DNA is TGTGCCAGCGGCCGGATCTACAATGAGCAGTTCTTC.

The chain combines TRBV7-9 with TRBJ2-5; D not certain. The CDR3 is 14 amino acids. Germline assignment: CDR1 SEHNR and CDR2 FQNEAQ (reference sequence). With 4 bases removed from V and 1 base from J, the gap between germline ends came to 10 bases. CDR3 sequence reads: CASSSFMGQETQYF. The CDR3 DNA follows: TGTGCCAGCAGCTCCTTCATGGGCCAAGAGACCCAGTACTTC.

V and J are TRBV19 and TRBJ1-1; 7 bases fit TRBD1. This CDR3 contains 15 residues. From germline, CDR1 is LNHDA and CDR2 SQIVND (reference sequence). J was trimmed by 3 bases and V by 3 bases; bases with no gene match: 7. This CDR3 is CASSMMEGAYTEAFF. CDR3 DNA sequence: TGTGCCAGTAGTATGATGGAGGGGGCCTACACTGAAGCTTTCTTT.

This clonotype has a handful of counts. J is TRBJ2-5 and V is TRBV24-1; D is undetermined. Germline V CDR1 and CDR2: KGHDR, SFDVKD. The CDR3 is made up of 13 amino acids. With 0 bases removed from V and 5 bases from J, the gap between germline ends came to 6 bases. The CDR3 reads CATSDLAGETQYF. CDR3 coding DNA: TGTGCCACCAGTGATTTGGCTGGGGAGACCCAGTACTTC.

This clonotype appeared once. A much more abundant neighbour one base away suggests this may be a read error. V is TRBV12-3 or TRBV12-4 and J is TRBJ1-2; maybe TRBD1 (6 bases). CDR3 length: 15 amino acids. The CDR3 DNA reads as TGTACCAGCACGGTCCTGGGGGCGCCTAACTATGGCTACACCTTC. Translated: CTSTVLGAPNYGYTF.

The chain joins TRBV6-5 to TRBJ2-1; 9 nucleotides match TRBD2. CDR1 and CDR2 (germline): MNHEY, SVGAGI. The V gene end was trimmed by 5 bases and the J gene end by 3 bases; junction bases not matched to a gene: 5. This CDR3 is 15 amino acids long. CDR3 in amino acids: CASSRGGAVYNEQFF. CDR3 in DNA: TGTGCCAGCAGTCGCGGGGGGGCTGTCTACAATGAGCAGTTCTTC.

This clonotype was recorded a few times. The rearrangement joins TRBV20-1 to TRBJ1-1; 9 nucleotides agree with TRBD1. Germline V gene sequence: CDR1 DFQATT, CDR2 SNEGSKA (reference sequence). The V and J ends lost 5 bases and 4 bases, in that order; junction bases with no gene match: 14. The CDR3 extends over 16 amino acids. DNA of the CDR3: TGCAGTGCTGACGGGTCCGGGACAGGGCGCGGCACTGAAGCTTTCTTT. This codes for CSADGSGTGRGTEAFF.

This clonotype was recorded a few times. One end of the junction does not line up with germline, which may come from a read error. The chain links TRBV20-1 to TRBJ2-1; 8 nucleotides align to TRBD1. The CDR3 runs to 15 residues. From germline, CDR1 is DFQATT and CDR2 SNEGSKA (reference sequence). In DNA form, the CDR3 reads TGCAGTACTAGAGTCGACAGGGGCTCCTACAATGAGCAGTTCTTC. This codes for CSTRVDRGSYNEQFF.

CDR3 sequence (DNA): TGTGCCAGCACCGGGAGGGGGGTTCGGGAAGCTTTCTTT. Protein: CASTGRGVREAFF. The rearrangement joins TRBV6-2 or TRBV6-3 to TRBJ1-1, with D tentatively TRBD1 (6 bases). This CDR3 has 13 residues. The V end was cut by 7 bases, the J end by 8 bases, with 17 bases between. The germline CDR1 and CDR2 sequences are MNHEY and SVGEGT.

The chain recombines TRBV5-1 with TRBJ2-5; no clear D gene. Germline CDR1 and CDR2: SGHRS and YFSETQ. Trimming cost V 1 base and J 4 bases, with 11 bases left between them. The CDR3 is 14 residues long. DNA for the CDR3: TGCGCCAGCAGCTTGAGAACAGACGGAGAGACCCAGTACTTC. Protein product: CASSLRTDGETQYF.

The chain combines TRBV25-1 with TRBJ1-4; D is unresolved. Germline values: CDR1 MGHDK, CDR2 SYGVNS. The CDR3 contains 13 residues. Trimming left V 3 bases short and J 6 bases short, with 8 bases between. The CDR3 coding sequence is TGTGCCAGCAGTGAGGCGGGGTATGAAAAACTGTTTTTT. Its protein is CASSEAGYEKLFF.

At least ten counts were recorded for this clonotype. The chain recombines TRBV12-3 or TRBV12-4 with TRBJ2-3, with unresolved D. Trimming took 6 bases from V and 3 from J, leaving 7 bases between them. This CDR3 is built from 12 residues. CDR3 DNA: TGTGCCAGCAGCTTACTGACAGATACGCAGTATTTT. Translation: CASSLLTDTQYF.

The rearrangement uses TRBV27 and TRBJ1-6, with unresolved D. The CDR3 consists of 15 residues. Germline CDR1 is MNHEY and CDR2 is SMNVEV (reference sequence). The V end was cut by 6 bases, the J end by 4 bases, with 13 bases between. DNA of the CDR3: TGTGCCAGCAGAAACCGGGCTGCGTATAATTCACCCCTCCACTTT. The encoded protein is CASRNRAAYNSPLHF.

The chain employs TRBV20-1 and TRBJ1-1, with D perhaps TRBD1 (6 bases). This CDR3 has 12 residues. CDR1 and CDR2 from the germline V gene are DFQATT and SNEGSKA (reference sequence). V was clipped by 3 bases and J by 4 bases, with 9 bases between them. The CDR3 loop reads CSASGQLTEAFF. CDR3 DNA: TGCAGTGCTAGCGGACAGCTCACTGAAGCTTTCTTT.

This clonotype was observed once. It may be a read error: a sequence one base away is much more abundant. CDR3 region: CSASGAYNEQFF. In nucleotides, the CDR3 is TGCAGTGCTAGCGGGGCATACAATGAGCAGTTCTTC. The V and J genes are TRBV20-1 and TRBJ2-1; possibly TRBD1 or TRBD2 for D (5 bases each). CDR1 and CDR2 (germline): DFQATT, SNEGSKA (reference sequence). Trimming shortened V by 3 bases and J by 4 bases, and 7 bases separated the two germline ends. The CDR3 is 12 amino acids.

In this sample, this clonotype turned up many times. The chain uses TRBV12-3 or TRBV12-4 and TRBJ2-7; no definite D call. CDR3 length: 13 amino acids. V was shortened by 1 base and J by 4 bases, with 8 bases between the two germline ends. CDR3 DNA sequence: TGTGCCAGCAGTTTAGGGGCGAGGTACGAGCAGTACTTC. Protein sequence: CASSLGARYEQYF.

V and J are TRBV12-3 or TRBV12-4 and TRBJ2-2; 10 positions match TRBD2. The CDR3 length is 18 residues. V shed 7 bases, J shed 6 bases, and the junction held 17 bases outside the gene matches. The CDR3 nucleotides are TGTGCCAGCAATTTCTTCCTAGCGGGAGAATCCGGTGCCGGGGAGCTGTTTTTT. Protein product: CASNFFLAGESGAGELFF.

Notes on this clonotype: A junction end diverges from the germline sequence, so it may reflect a read error. The chain has TRBV12-3 or TRBV12-4 and TRBJ1-2, with D unresolved. The CDR3 length is 14 residues. CDR3 sequence: CASSLGGMEYGCTF. The CDR3 nucleotides are TGTGCCAGCAGTTTGGGTGGGATGGAATATGGCTGCACCTTC.

The chain is built from TRBV29-1 and TRBJ2-7; D gene uncertain. Trimming removed 2 bases at V and 3 bases at J, with 11 bases between. CDR1 is SQVTM and CDR2 is ANQGSEA in the germline V gene. CDR3 length: 13 residues. The CDR3 DNA reads as TGCAGCGTTGAATCGTCAGAAGACTACGAGCAGTACTTC. It yields the protein CSVESSEDYEQYF.

The chain recombines TRBV6-6 with TRBJ2-7; 8 bases fit TRBD1. The CDR3 is 14 residues long. The germline CDR1 and CDR2 sequences are MNHNY and SVGAGI (reference sequence). J was trimmed by 5 bases and V by 4 bases; bases with no gene match: 7. The DNA for the CDR3 is TGTGCCAGCAGTTGTGAGGACAGGGTCCACGAGCAGTACTTC. The encoded protein is CASSCEDRVHEQYF.

This chain's CDR3 is CASSESADPEQYF. The DNA for the CDR3 is TGCGCCAGCAGCGAGTCTGCGGACCCCGAGCAGTACTTC. The V call is TRBV5-1, the J call TRBJ2-7; D gene ambiguous. Germline V gene data show CDR1 as SGHRS and CDR2 as YFSETQ. The CDR3 contains 13 residues. The V end was cut by 4 bases, the J end by 6 bases, with 14 bases between.

This chain uses TRBV7-9 with TRBJ1-2; TRBD1 is a possible D gene (5 bases). Trimming removed 6 bases at V and 9 bases at J, with 17 bases between. The CDR3 consists of 13 residues. Germline CDR1 is SEHNR and CDR2 is FQNEAQ (reference sequence). The CDR3 DNA is TGTGCCAGCAGACAGGACAAGAGGCTTAGCTACACCTTC. It is translated as CASRQDKRLSYTF.